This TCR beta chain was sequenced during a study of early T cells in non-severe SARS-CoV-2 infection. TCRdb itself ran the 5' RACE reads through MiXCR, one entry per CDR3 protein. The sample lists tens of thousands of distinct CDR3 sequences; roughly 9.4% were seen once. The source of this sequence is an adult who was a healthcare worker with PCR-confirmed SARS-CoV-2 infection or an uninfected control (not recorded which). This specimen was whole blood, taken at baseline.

The CDR3 bases are TGTGCCACCCGGACTAGCGGGAGTTTTTATGAGCAGTTCTTC. Amino acids: CATRTSGSFYEQFF. The chain carries TRBV10-3 and TRBJ2-1; 13 bases line up with TRBD2. In germline, CDR1 is ENHRY, CDR2 SYGVKD. The trim removed 10 bases at V and 8 bases at J, leaving 8 bases unmatched. There are 14 residues in the CDR3.